The 25 T cell receptor beta chains reported below all come from one sample, sequenced in a study of blood T cell repertoires in COVID-19. Generated by immunoSEQ multiplex PCR, the TCRdb table keeps only in-frame clones and is missing some. The table has 65,000 to 90,000 clones, roughly 87% seen once. Sequenced material: peripheral blood. Receptors were obtained from a man aged 25-45 years with acute or convalescent COVID-19.

The chain employs TRBV7-2 and TRBJ2-3; D is possibly TRBD1 (5 bases). The CDR3 covers 15 residues. The ends were cut back, 2 bases at V and 3 bases at J, with 12 bases in the middle. The V gene's germline CDR1 is SGHTA and CDR2 FQGNSA. CDR3 region: CASSLRQGSTDTQYF. The CDR3 DNA follows: TGTGCCAGCAGCTTACGGCAGGGCTCGACAGATACGCAGTATTTT.

This chain links TRBV18 with TRBJ1-5; 7 bases are shared with TRBD1. CDR1 is KGHSH and CDR2 is LQKENI in the germline V gene. CDR3 length: 16 amino acids. V dropped 3 bases and J dropped 11; count of bases not matched to a gene: 16. The CDR3: CASSPFVDFTGASQHF. In DNA form, the CDR3 reads TGTGCCAGCTCACCGTTCGTCGACTTTACAGGGGCGTCCCAGCATTTT.

The chain recombines TRBV3-1 (or the pseudogene TRBV3-2) with TRBJ1-1; no clear D. The germline CDR1 and CDR2 sequences are LGHDT and YNNKEL (reference sequence). The CDR3 contains 14 residues. Trimming took off 4 bases at V and 0 bases at J, with 9 bases between the two ends. The CDR3 loop reads CASSLGRMNTEAFF. CDR3 nucleotide sequence: TGTGCCAGCAGCCTGGGCAGGATGAACACTGAAGCTTTCTTT.

This chain connects TRBV11-3 to TRBJ2-2; a weak D match, TRBD1 (5 bases). V was trimmed by 2 bases and J by 5 bases, leaving 18 bases between them. Germline values: CDR1 SGHNT, CDR2 YENEEA. The CDR3 loop spans 17 amino acids. In nucleotides, the CDR3 is TGTGCCAGCAGCTTACCTGCTGGGGTAGGGGAAACCGGGGAGCTGTTTTTT. Protein: CASSLPAGVGETGELFF.

The chain couples TRBV4-3 to TRBJ2-1; TRBD2 matches 8 bases. The CDR3 loop spans 16 amino acids. V shed 0 bases and J 4 bases; nucleotides not matched to a gene: 5. The germline CDR1 and CDR2 sequences are LGHNA and YSLEER. CDR3 DNA sequence: TGCGCCAGCAGCCAAGATAGGGCTAGCGGGTACAATGAGCAGTTCTTC. It codes for CASSQDRASGYNEQFF.

This chain links TRBV5-8 with TRBJ2-5, with TRBD2 as a possible D gene (5 bases). V gave up 3 bases and J gave up 7 bases, with 10 bases separating them. In germline, CDR1 is SGHTS, CDR2 YDEGEE. The CDR3 sequence is 12 residues long. The CDR3 loop reads CASSWTAATQYF. The CDR3 bases are TGTGCCAGCAGCTGGACTGCCGCGACCCAGTACTTC. The full variable domain, with the rest looked up from reference TRBV5-8 and TRBJ2-5, is EAGVTQSPTHLIKTRGQQATLRCSPISGHTSVYWYQQALGLGLQFLLWYDEGEERNRGNFPPRFSGRQFPNYSSELNVNALELEDSALYLCASSWTAATQYFGPGTRLLVL.

V gene TRBV4-1 combines with J gene TRBJ1-1; D is unclear. CDR3 length: 14 residues. CDR1 is MGHRA and CDR2 is YSYEKL in the germline V gene. V lost 4 bases and J 5 bases, leaving 14 bases between the germline ends. The CDR3 DNA sequence: TGCGCCAGCAGCCCCGACGGGGTAGGTACTGAAGCTTTCTTT. It yields the protein CASSPDGVGTEAFF.

This rearrangement joins TRBV25-1 to TRBJ2-1, with 8 bases identical to TRBD1. The V segment lost 6 bases and the J segment 4 bases; nucleotides outside the gene matches: 2. Germline lookup yields CDR1 MGHDK and CDR2 SYGVNS. The CDR3 sequence is 13 residues long. CDR3 sequence reads: CASSGQGYNEQFF. The CDR3 DNA reads TGTGCCAGCAGCGGACAGGGATACAATGAGCAGTTCTTC.

The J gene is TRBJ2-7, the V gene TRBV4-3, with TRBD2 matching 14 bases. The CDR3 is 15 amino acids. V was clipped by 4 bases and J by 2 bases; unmatched bases: 1. Germline assignment: CDR1 LGHNA and CDR2 YSLEER. The CDR3 is CASSRLAGGPYEQYF. The DNA of the CDR3 is TGCGCCAGCAGCCGACTAGCGGGAGGGCCCTACGAGCAGTACTTC.

This chain links TRBV3-1 (or the pseudogene TRBV3-2) with TRBJ1-3, with TRBD1 identical over 9 bases. V lost 5 bases, J lost 4 bases, and 6 bases stayed unmatched. Germline values: CDR1 LGHDT, CDR2 YNNKEL (reference sequence). This CDR3 is built from 15 residues. The CDR3 loop reads CASSAGTGNGNTIYF. DNA for the CDR3: TGTGCCAGCAGCGCCGGGACAGGGAACGGAAACACCATATATTTT.

The chain recombines TRBV5-1 with TRBJ2-1, with 7 bases lining up with TRBD2. This CDR3 has 14 residues. Germline CDR1 SGHRS, CDR2 YFSETQ. Unmatched junction bases numbered 5, after V lost 5 bases and J lost 3 bases. The DNA for the CDR3 is TGCGCCAGCAGGGCCACTAGCGACTACAATGAGCAGTTCTTC. Translated: CASRATSDYNEQFF.

The chain is built from TRBV9 and TRBJ2-2; D unresolved. CDR3 length equals 16 residues. Looked up from germline, CDR1 is SGDLS and CDR2 is YYNGEE. V gave up 0 bases and J gave up 1 base, with 10 bases separating them. This CDR3 reads CASSVVSTVNTGELFF. The CDR3 DNA is TGTGCCAGCAGCGTAGTGTCTACTGTGAACACCGGGGAGCTGTTTTTT.

This clone appeared once. The rearrangement uses TRBV11-2 and TRBJ2-7; D unresolved. This CDR3 region has 14 residues. Per the germline V gene, CDR1 is SGHAT and CDR2 is FQNNGV. With 3 bases removed from V and 1 base from J, the gap between germline ends came to 10 bases. CDR3 amino acids: CASSFTVLSYEQYF. The CDR3 nucleotides are TGTGCCAGCAGCTTTACAGTTTTATCCTACGAGCAGTACTTC.

DNA for the CDR3: TGTGCCAGCGGGAGGGACAATGAGCAGTTCTTC. It codes for CASGRDNEQFF. The rearrangement joins TRBV6-1 to TRBJ2-1, with TRBD2 matching over 7 bases. The CDR3 loop spans 11 amino acids. J lost 5 bases, V lost 8 bases, and 0 bases had no gene match. In germline, CDR1 is MNHNS, CDR2 SASEGT.

The count of this clone is one. The chain uses TRBV24-1 and TRBJ2-1; 8 bases agree with TRBD2. The CDR3 runs 14 residues. V shed 8 bases, J shed 4 bases, and the junction held 6 bases outside the gene matches. The germline gives CDR1 KGHDR, CDR2 SFDVKD. CDR3 nucleotide sequence: TGTGCCACCACCGGGGGGGGGCGATACAATGAGCAGTTCTTC. Translating gives CATTGGGRYNEQFF.

As concerns this clone: At one end the junction does not follow the germline gene, possibly because of a read error. V gene TRBV5-4 combines with J gene TRBJ1-2; D gene ambiguous. This CDR3 contains 12 residues. The germline gives CDR1 SGHNT, CDR2 YYREEE (reference sequence). As DNA, the CDR3 is TGTGCCAGCAGCCACGCTAACCGACTTAATGTCTTC. It encodes CASSHANRLNVF.

The rearrangement uses TRBV10-2 and TRBJ2-4; TRBD2 matches 9 bases. Germline V lookup: CDR1 WSHSY, CDR2 SAAADI. The ends lost 7 bases at V and 12 bases at J; junction bases unmatched: 13. The CDR3 extends over 14 amino acids. The CDR3 nucleotides are TGCGCCAGCACGGAAGCGGGAGGCGGTAAGGATCAGTACTTC. Protein: CASTEAGGGKDQYF.

The chain joins TRBV7-3 to TRBJ2-1; TRBD2 matches at 9 bases. Germline CDR1 is SGHTA and CDR2 is FQGTGA. After removal of 5 bases from V and 8 bases from J, the junction contained 22 bases not matched to a gene. The CDR3 spans 19 residues. Written as DNA, the CDR3 is TGTGCCAGCAGCGCGCCCCTAGGAATTAGCGGGAGTTATCCGGATGAGCAGTTCTTC. Translating gives CASSAPLGISGSYPDEQFF.

The gene calls are TRBV21-1 and TRBJ2-3; no check of the table's D call, TRBD2, against the DNA was made. TRBV21-1 is recorded as a pseudogene. The CDR3 length is 16 residues. CDR3 DNA: TGTGCCAGCAGCGCAAGACTAGCGGGAAGCACAGATACGCAGTATTTT. As protein: CASSARLAGSTDTQYF.

The V gene is TRBV27, the J gene TRBJ2-7, with 9 bases identical to TRBD1. J lost 4 bases, V lost 6 bases, and 10 bases had no gene match. This CDR3 has 15 residues. The germline gives CDR1 MNHEY, CDR2 SMNVEV (reference sequence). The CDR3 sequence is CASSLGGTGRYEQYF. CDR3 sequence (DNA): TGTGCCAGCAGCCTAGGAGGGACAGGGAGGTACGAGCAGTACTTC.

The chain carries TRBV2 and TRBJ2-6, with D possibly being TRBD2 (5 bases). The germline gives CDR1 SNHLY, CDR2 FYNNEI. Trimming left V 8 bases short and J 4 bases short, with 21 bases between. The CDR3 contains 17 residues. The CDR3 coding sequence is TGTGCCAGCGGCTATTGGACTTATACGAGGGGGGCCAACGTCCTGACTTTC. Translation gives CASGYWTYTRGANVLTF.

This clone was counted a single time. The CDR3: CASSPNLAGVDEQFF. CDR3 nucleotides: TGTGCCAGCTCACCAAATCTAGCGGGAGTAGATGAGCAGTTCTTC. The chain carries TRBV18 and TRBJ2-1, with 10 bases matching TRBD2. The CDR3 spans 15 residues. Per the germline V gene, CDR1 is KGHSH and CDR2 is LQKENI. The V segment lost 2 bases and the J segment 8 bases; nucleotides outside the gene matches: 6.

This chain joins TRBV5-1 and TRBJ2-7; 10 nucleotides match TRBD2. CDR3 length: 16 amino acids. Germline V gene lookup returns CDR1 SGHRS and CDR2 YFSETQ. The V and J ends lost 0 bases and 3 bases, in that order; junction bases with no gene match: 6. For the CDR3, the DNA is TGCGCCAGCAGCTTGGGTAGGGCTAGCGGGAGCTACGAGCAGTACTTC. The encoded protein is CASSLGRASGSYEQYF.

This chain connects TRBV6-5 to TRBJ2-5; 7 bases line up with TRBD2. The CDR3 extends over 12 amino acids. Germline-derived CDR1 and CDR2 are MNHEY and SVGAGI. V gave up 9 bases and J gave up 5 bases; unmatched junction bases: 6. The CDR3 DNA follows: TGTGCCAGTCGGGTCGGGGGGGAGACCCAGTACTTC. Its protein is CASRVGGETQYF.

The gene calls are TRBV10-3 and TRBJ2-1; D perhaps matches TRBD1 (5 bases). Trimming took 2 bases from V and 3 from J, leaving 11 bases between them. The germline V gene has CDR1 ENHRY and CDR2 SYGVKD. The CDR3 covers 15 residues. CDR3 bases: TGTGCCATCAGTGAGCGACCACAGGACTACAATGAGCAGTTCTTC. Translation: CAISERPQDYNEQFF.